The 18 T cell receptor beta chains reported below all come from one sample, sequenced in a study of molecular identifiers for immune sequencing clone quantification. TCRdb re-derived calls from the PCR reads in MiXCR, one entry per CDR3 protein. Seen here are about 320,000 distinct CDR3 sequences, 24% observed once, and the top ten hold about 0.7%. Material: naive CD8+ T cells from blood, with Jurkat cell RNA spiked in. Sample subset: FACS-sorted CD8+CD4-CCR7+CD45RA+ naive T cells. Receptor source: a human donor in good health. Some libraries in this study had Jurkat cell RNA spiked in.

Many counts were recorded for this clonotype. The chain has TRBV2 and TRBJ1-1, with D uncertain. Germline V lookup: CDR1 SNHLY, CDR2 FYNNEI. This CDR3 is built from 11 residues. V was pared by 0 bases and J by 10 bases, with 6 bases between. For the CDR3, the DNA is TGTGCCAGCAGTGAAGCGCTTGGAGCTTTCTTT. Residues: CASSEALGAFF. The entire variable domain, with the rest obtained from reference TRBV2 and TRBJ1-1, is as follows: EPEVTQTPSHQVTQMGQEVILRCVPISNHLYFYWYRQILGQKVEFLVSFYNNEISEKSEIFDDQFSVERPDGSNFTLKIRSTKLEDSAMYFCASSEALGAFFGQGTRLTVV.

The sample holds a few counts of this clonotype. The V and J genes are TRBV27 and TRBJ2-3; D not certain. The CDR3 is 15 residues long. V lost 5 bases to trimming and J lost 4 bases, with 16 bases between them. The germline V gene encodes CDR1 MNHEY and CDR2 SMNVEV (reference sequence). The CDR3 loop reads CASSTSGVQADTQYF. CDR3 in DNA: TGTGCCAGCAGTACGTCAGGAGTTCAGGCAGATACGCAGTATTTT.

The chain employs TRBV18 and TRBJ2-4, with D perhaps TRBD2 (6 bases). This CDR3 region has 18 residues. Germline lookup yields CDR1 KGHSH and CDR2 LQKENI. With 0 bases removed from V and 1 base from J, the gap between germline ends came to 16 bases. Here the CDR3 DNA reads TGTGCCAGCTCACCACCGTGGCAGGCGGGACCTGCCAAAAACATTCAGTACTTC. Translation: CASSPPWQAGPAKNIQYF.

V gene TRBV7-6 combines with J gene TRBJ2-3; D is unresolved. Trimming took off 5 bases at V and 3 bases at J, with 9 bases between the two ends. Germline values: CDR1 SGHVS, CDR2 FNYEAQ. CDR3 length: 13 residues. The CDR3 sequence is CASSPARTDTQYF. The CDR3 DNA reads as TGTGCCAGCAGCCCCGCTCGAACAGATACGCAGTATTTT.

In regard to this clonotype: Just one base apart from a much larger clone, this may be a read error. Here the CDR3 omits its conserved ending phenylalanine or tryptophan, so a read error is the likely source. The chain uses TRBV13 and TRBJ2-3; possibly TRBD1 for D (5 bases). CDR1 is PRHDT, CDR2 FYEKMQ, per germline (reference sequence). Between the trimmed V and J ends, which lost 7 bases and 6 bases, there was a span of 14 bases. The CDR3 is made up of 13 amino acids. The CDR3 bases are TGTGCCAGCACCATTGGGGCGATGGATACGCAGTATCTT. It yields the protein CASTIGAMDTQYL.

In its sample, this clonotype was seen many times. This sequence joins TRBV7-9 and TRBJ2-3, with D hard to call. With 4 bases removed from V and 0 bases from J, the gap between germline ends came to 5 bases. Germline assignment: CDR1 SEHNR and CDR2 FQNEAQ (reference sequence). This CDR3 region has 13 residues. The CDR3 reads CASSSPSTDTQYF. CDR3 in DNA: TGTGCCAGCAGCTCCCCAAGCACAGATACGCAGTATTTT.

The genes are TRBV3-1 and TRBJ2-1; a weak D match, TRBD1 (6 bases). The V gene's germline CDR1 is LGHDT and CDR2 YNNKEL (reference sequence). Trimming removed 0 bases from V and 0 bases from J, with 12 bases in between. The CDR3 is made up of 17 amino acids. CDR3 DNA sequence: TGTGCCAGCAGCCAAGATTTTAGGGACAACTCCTACAATGAGCAGTTCTTC. Protein sequence: CASSQDFRDNSYNEQFF.

This clonotype was seen many times. The chain employs TRBV28 and TRBJ2-3; TRBD1 matches 7 bases. CDR3 length: 14 residues. Germline V lookup: CDR1 MDHEN, CDR2 SYDVKM. The J segment lost 5 bases and the V segment lost 5 bases, leaving 7 bases of the junction unmatched. This chain's CDR3 is CASSQGQDQDTQYF. Written as DNA, the CDR3 is TGTGCCAGCAGTCAAGGACAGGATCAAGATACGCAGTATTTT. The full variable domain, in which reference TRBV28 and TRBJ2-3 provide the parts outside the CDR3, is DVKVTQSSRYLVKRTGEKVFLECVQDMDHENMFWYRQDPGLGLRLIYFSYDVKMKEKGDIPEGYSVSREKKERFSLILESASTNQTSMYLCASSQGQDQDTQYFGPGTRLTVL.

The sample holds a few counts of this clonotype. This chain joins TRBV12-3 or TRBV12-4 and TRBJ2-2; D is unresolved. This CDR3 has 14 residues. The V end was cut by 6 bases, the J end by 1 base, with 9 bases between. The CDR3: CASSPDKNTGELFF. The CDR3, as DNA: TGTGCCAGCAGCCCAGACAAGAACACCGGGGAGCTGTTTTTT.

This clonotype was recorded at least ten times. The genes are TRBV4-3 and TRBJ2-7; perhaps TRBD1 as D (5 bases). V was pared by 1 base and J by 1 base, with 11 bases between. This CDR3 is built from 15 residues. Germline values: CDR1 LGHNA, CDR2 YSLEER. DNA of the CDR3: TGCGCCAGCAGCCAAGGACGGGCAGGGTCCTACGAGCAGTACTTC. Translated, it gives CASSQGRAGSYEQYF.

The J gene is TRBJ2-7, the V gene TRBV30, with 7 bases lining up with TRBD2. This CDR3 has 12 residues. V shed 0 bases, J shed 7 bases, and the junction held 3 bases outside the gene matches. Germline V gene lookup returns CDR1 GTSNPN and CDR2 SVGIG (reference sequence). The CDR3 loop is CAWSVRGGEQYF. CDR3 nucleotides: TGTGCCTGGAGTGTACGGGGAGGGGAGCAGTACTTC.

V and J are TRBV7-2 and TRBJ1-5, with a tentative D call TRBD1 (5 bases). V was pared by 5 bases and J by 7 bases, with 15 bases between. The germline V gene has CDR1 SGHTA and CDR2 FQGNSA. CDR3 size: 14 residues. DNA of the CDR3: TGTGCCAGCAGCCCCGTAATCACAGGACAGCCCCAGCATTTT. This gives the protein CASSPVITGQPQHF.

The J gene is TRBJ1-6, the V gene TRBV9; 7 bases line up with TRBD1. CDR1 and CDR2 from the germline V gene are SGDLS and YYNGEE. V lost 0 bases and J lost 9; bases outside the gene matches: 15. CDR3 size: 18 residues. CDR3 in DNA: TGTGCCAGCAGCGTAGCCCGGCAGCAGGGACAGTTCGGTTCACCCCTCCACTTT. Residues: CASSVARQQGQFGSPLHF.

Comment on this clonotype: No conserved phenylalanine or tryptophan ends this CDR3, so it is likely a read error. The V gene is TRBV4-1, the J gene TRBJ1-2, with D perhaps matching TRBD1 (5 bases). V was pared by 1 base and J by 3 bases, with 15 bases between. CDR3 size: 16 residues. In germline, CDR1 is MGHRA, CDR2 YSYEKL. The CDR3 region has the DNA TGCGCCAGCAGCCAAGTAGGGGTAACAGGTTACTATGGCTACACCCTC. This encodes CASSQVGVTGYYGYTL.

As for this clonotype: The CDR3 end shows no conserved phenylalanine or tryptophan, and so a read error is likely. The chain combines TRBV2 with TRBJ2-3; D gene uncertain. CDR3 length equals 18 residues. The V gene's germline CDR1 is SNHLY and CDR2 FYNNEI. Trimming left V 4 bases short and J 0 bases short, with 20 bases between. CDR3 loop: CASSGALWADRSTDTQYL. The CDR3 DNA is TGTGCCAGCAGTGGGGCCCTTTGGGCAGATAGAAGCACAGATACGCAGTATCTT.

Notes on this clonotype: This may be a read error: a much more frequent sequence differs by one nucleotide. The chain uses TRBV30 and TRBJ2-7; 12 nucleotides align to TRBD2. CDR1 is GTSNPN, CDR2 SVGIG, per germline (reference sequence). The CDR3 sequence is 15 residues long. Unmatched junction bases numbered 11, after V lost 5 bases and J lost 6 bases. CDR3 coding DNA: TGTGCCTGGGCCCTTCTAGCGGGAGGGAGTGGCGAGCAGTACTTC. Its protein product is CAWALLAGGSGEQYF.

This clonotype was seen at least ten times. The chain recombines TRBV5-1 with TRBJ2-7; a weak D match, TRBD1 (5 bases). CDR1 and CDR2 (germline): SGHRS, YFSETQ. The CDR3 is 13 amino acids. V was shortened by 4 bases and J by 4 bases, with 12 bases between the two germline ends. Here the CDR3 DNA reads TGCGCCAGCAGCCAGGGCCAACGGTACGAGCAGTACTTC. The encoded protein is CASSQGQRYEQYF.

This clonotype was picked up a small number of times. The rearrangement joins TRBV7-9 to TRBJ2-7; 7 bases are shared with TRBD1. Germline V lookup: CDR1 SEHNR, CDR2 FQNEAQ (reference sequence). This CDR3 has 15 residues. V gave up 5 bases and J gave up 2 bases; unmatched junction bases: 9. CDR3 in amino acids: CASSGRQGRTYEQYF. As DNA, the CDR3 is TGTGCCAGCAGCGGGAGACAGGGTAGAACCTACGAGCAGTACTTC.